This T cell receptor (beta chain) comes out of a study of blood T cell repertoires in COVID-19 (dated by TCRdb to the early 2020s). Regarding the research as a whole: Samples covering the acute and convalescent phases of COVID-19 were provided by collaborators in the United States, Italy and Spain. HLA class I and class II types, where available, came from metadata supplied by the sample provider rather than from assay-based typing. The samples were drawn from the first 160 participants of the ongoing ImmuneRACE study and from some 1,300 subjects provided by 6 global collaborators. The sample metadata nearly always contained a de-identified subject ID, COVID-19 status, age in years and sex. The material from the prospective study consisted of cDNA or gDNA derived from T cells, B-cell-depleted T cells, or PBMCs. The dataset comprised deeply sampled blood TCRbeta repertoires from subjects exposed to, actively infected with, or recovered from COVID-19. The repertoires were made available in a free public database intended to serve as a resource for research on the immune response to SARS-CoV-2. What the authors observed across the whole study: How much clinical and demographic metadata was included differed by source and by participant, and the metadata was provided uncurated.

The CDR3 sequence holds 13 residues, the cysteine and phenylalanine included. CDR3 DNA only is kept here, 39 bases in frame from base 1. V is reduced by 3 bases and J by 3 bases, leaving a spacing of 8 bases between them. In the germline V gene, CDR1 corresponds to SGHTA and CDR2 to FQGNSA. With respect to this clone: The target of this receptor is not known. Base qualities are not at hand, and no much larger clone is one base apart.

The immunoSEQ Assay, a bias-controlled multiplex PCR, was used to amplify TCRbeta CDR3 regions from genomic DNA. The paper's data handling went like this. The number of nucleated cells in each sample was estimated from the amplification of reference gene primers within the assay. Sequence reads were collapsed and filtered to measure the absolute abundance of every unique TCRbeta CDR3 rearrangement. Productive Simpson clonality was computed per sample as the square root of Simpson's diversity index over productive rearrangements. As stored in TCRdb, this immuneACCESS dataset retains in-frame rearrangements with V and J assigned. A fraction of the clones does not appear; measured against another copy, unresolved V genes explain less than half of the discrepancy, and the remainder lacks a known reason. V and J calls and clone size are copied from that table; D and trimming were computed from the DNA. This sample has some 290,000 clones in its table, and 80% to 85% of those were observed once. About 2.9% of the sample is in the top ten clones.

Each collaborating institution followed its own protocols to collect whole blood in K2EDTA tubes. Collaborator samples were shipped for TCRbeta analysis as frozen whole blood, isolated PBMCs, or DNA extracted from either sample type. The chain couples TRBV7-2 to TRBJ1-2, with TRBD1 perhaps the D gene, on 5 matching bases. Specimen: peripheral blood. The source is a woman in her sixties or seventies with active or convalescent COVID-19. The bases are TGTGCCAGCAGCTTGGGGGGTCACTATGGCTACACCTTC. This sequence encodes CASSLGGHYGYTF. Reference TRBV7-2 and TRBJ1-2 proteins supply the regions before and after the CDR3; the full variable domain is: GAGVSQSPSNKVTEKGKDVELRCDPISGHTALYWYRQSLGQGLEFLIYFQGNSAPDKSGLPSDRFSAERTGGSVSTLTIQRTQQEDSAVYLCASSLGGHYGYTFGSGTRLTVV.